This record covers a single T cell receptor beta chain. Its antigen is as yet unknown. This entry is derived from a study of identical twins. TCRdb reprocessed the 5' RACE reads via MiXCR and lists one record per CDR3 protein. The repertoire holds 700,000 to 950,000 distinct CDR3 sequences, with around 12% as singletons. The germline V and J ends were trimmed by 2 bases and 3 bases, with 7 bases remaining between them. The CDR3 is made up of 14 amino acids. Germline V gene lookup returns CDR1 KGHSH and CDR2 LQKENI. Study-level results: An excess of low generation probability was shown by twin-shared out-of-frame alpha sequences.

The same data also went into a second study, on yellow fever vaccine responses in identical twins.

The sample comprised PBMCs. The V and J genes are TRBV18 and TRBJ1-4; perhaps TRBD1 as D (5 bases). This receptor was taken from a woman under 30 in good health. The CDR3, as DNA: TGTGCCAGCTCACCAAGACAGCCTAATGAAAAACTGTTTTTT. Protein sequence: CASSPRQPNEKLFF.